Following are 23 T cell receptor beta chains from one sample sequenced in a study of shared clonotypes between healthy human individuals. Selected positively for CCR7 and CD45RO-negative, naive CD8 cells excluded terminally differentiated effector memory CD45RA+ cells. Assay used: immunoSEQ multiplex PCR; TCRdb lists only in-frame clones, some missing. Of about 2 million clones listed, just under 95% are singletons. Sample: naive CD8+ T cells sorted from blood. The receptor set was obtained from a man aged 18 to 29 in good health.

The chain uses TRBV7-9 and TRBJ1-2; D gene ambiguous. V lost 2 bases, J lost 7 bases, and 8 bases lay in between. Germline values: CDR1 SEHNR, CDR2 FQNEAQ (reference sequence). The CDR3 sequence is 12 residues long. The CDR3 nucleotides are TGTGCCAGCAGCTTAAATTCCGGTGGCTACACCTTC. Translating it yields CASSLNSGGYTF.

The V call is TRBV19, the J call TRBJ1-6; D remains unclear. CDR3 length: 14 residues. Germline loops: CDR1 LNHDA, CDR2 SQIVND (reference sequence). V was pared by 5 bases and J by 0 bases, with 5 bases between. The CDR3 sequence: CASSSFSYNSPLHF. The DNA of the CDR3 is TGTGCCAGTAGTTCGTTCTCCTATAATTCACCCCTCCACTTT.

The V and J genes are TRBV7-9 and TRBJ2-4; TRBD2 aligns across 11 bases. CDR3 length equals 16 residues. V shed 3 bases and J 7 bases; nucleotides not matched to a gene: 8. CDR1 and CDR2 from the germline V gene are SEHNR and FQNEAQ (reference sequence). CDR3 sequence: CASSLVAGGPHNIQYF. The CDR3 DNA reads TGTGCCAGCAGCTTGGTAGCGGGAGGGCCTCATAACATTCAGTACTTC.

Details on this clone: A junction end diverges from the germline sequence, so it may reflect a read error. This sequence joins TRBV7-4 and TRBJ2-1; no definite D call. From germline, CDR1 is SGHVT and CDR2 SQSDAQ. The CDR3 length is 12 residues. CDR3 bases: TGTGCCAGCAGCCCCGCAGCCTATCCCCCACTCTTC. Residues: CASSPAAYPPLF.

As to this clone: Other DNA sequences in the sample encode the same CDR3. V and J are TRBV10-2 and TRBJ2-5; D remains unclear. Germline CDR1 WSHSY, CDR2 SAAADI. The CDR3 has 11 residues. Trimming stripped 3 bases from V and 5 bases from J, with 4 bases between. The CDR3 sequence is CASSEVETQYF. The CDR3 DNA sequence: TGCGCCAGCAGTGAAGTCGAGACCCAGTACTTC.

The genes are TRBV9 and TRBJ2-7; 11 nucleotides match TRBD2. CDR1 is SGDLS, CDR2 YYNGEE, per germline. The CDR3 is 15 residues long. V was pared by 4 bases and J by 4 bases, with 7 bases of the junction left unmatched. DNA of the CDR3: TGTGCCAGCAGCCCACCGACTAGCGGGGATTACGAGCAGTACTTC. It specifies CASSPPTSGDYEQYF.

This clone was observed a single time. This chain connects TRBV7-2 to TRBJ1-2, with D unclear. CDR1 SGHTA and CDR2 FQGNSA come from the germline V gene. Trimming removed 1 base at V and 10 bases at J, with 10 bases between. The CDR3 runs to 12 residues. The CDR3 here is CASSLVGTAYTF. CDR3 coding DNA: TGTGCCAGCAGCTTAGTTGGTACTGCCTACACCTTC.

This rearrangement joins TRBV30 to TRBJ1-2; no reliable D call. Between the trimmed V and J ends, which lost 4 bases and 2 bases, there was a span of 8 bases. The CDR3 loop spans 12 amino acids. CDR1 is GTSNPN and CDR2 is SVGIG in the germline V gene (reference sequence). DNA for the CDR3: TGTGCCTGGACTATTTACAACTATGGCTACACCTTC. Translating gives CAWTIYNYGYTF.

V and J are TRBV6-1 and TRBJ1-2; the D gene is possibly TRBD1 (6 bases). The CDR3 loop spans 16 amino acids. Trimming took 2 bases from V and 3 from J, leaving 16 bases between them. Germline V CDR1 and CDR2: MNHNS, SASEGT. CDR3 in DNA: TGTGCCAGCAGTGAATTTATGGGGGGCGTAGACTATGGCTACACCTTC. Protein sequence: CASSEFMGGVDYGYTF.

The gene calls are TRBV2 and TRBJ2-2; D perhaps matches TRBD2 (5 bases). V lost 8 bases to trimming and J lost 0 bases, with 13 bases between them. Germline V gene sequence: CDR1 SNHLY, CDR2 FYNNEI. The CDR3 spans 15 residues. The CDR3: CASGGWAANTGELFF. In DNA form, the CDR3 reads TGTGCCAGCGGCGGGTGGGCGGCGAACACCGGGGAGCTGTTTTTT.

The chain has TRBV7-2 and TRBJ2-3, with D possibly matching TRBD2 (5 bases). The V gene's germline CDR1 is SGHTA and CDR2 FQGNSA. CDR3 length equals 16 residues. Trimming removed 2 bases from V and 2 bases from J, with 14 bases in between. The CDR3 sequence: CASSLNKAVITDTQYF. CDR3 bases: TGTGCCAGCAGCTTAAATAAAGCGGTAATCACAGATACGCAGTATTTT. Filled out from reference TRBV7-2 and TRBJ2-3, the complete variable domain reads GAGVSQSPSNKVTEKGKDVELRCDPISGHTALYWYRQSLGQGLEFLIYFQGNSAPDKSGLPSDRFSAERTGGSVSTLTIQRTQQEDSAVYLCASSLNKAVITDTQYFGPGTRLTVL.

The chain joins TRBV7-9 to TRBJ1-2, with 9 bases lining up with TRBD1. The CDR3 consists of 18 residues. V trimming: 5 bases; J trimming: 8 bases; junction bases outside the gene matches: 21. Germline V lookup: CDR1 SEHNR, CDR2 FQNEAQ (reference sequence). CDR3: CASSLRWNEIDRGGGYTF. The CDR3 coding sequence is TGTGCCAGCAGCCTACGCTGGAACGAAATCGACAGGGGGGGAGGCTACACCTTC.

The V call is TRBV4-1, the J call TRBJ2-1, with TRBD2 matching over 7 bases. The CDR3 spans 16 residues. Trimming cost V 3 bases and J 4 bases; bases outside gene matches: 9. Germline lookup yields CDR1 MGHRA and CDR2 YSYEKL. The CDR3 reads CASSHSKASGYNEQFF. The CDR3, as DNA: TGCGCCAGCAGCCACTCGAAGGCTAGCGGTTACAATGAGCAGTTCTTC.

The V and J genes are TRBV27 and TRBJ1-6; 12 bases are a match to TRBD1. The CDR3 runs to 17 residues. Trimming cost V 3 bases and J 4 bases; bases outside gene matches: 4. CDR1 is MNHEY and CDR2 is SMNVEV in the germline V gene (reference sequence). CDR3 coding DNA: TGTGCCAGCAGTTTGGGACAGGGGGCATCATATAATTCACCCCTCCACTTT. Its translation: CASSLGQGASYNSPLHF.

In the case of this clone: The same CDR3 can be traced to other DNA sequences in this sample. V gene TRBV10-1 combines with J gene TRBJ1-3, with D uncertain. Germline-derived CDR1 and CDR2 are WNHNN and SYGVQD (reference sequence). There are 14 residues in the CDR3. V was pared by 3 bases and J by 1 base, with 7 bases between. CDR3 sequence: CASSEGGSGNTIYF. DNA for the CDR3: TGCGCCAGCAGTGAAGGAGGGTCTGGAAACACCATATATTTT.

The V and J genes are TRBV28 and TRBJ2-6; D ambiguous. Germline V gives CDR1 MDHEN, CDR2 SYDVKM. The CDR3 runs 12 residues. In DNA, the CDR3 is TGTGCTTCGAAGACGTCCGGCAACGTCCTGACTTTC. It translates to CASKTSGNVLTF.

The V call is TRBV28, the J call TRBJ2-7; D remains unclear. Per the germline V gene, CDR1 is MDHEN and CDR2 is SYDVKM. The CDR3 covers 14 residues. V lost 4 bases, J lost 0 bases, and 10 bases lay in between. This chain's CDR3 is CASSSTPSSYEQYF. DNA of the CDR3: TGTGCCAGCAGTTCGACACCGAGCTCCTACGAGCAGTACTTC. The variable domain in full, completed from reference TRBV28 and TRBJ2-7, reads DVKVTQSSRYLVKRTGEKVFLECVQDMDHENMFWYRQDPGLGLRLIYFSYDVKMKEKGDIPEGYSVSREKKERFSLILESASTNQTSMYLCASSSTPSSYEQYFGPGTRLTVT.

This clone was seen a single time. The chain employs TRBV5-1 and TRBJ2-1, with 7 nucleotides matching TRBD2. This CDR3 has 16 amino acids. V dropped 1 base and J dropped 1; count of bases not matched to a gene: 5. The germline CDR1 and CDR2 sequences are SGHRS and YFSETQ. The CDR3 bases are TGCGCCAGCAGCTTGACGGCTAGCGGATCCTACAATGAGCAGTTCTTC. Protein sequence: CASSLTASGSYNEQFF. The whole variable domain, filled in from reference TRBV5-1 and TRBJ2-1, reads KAGVTQTPRYLIKTRGQQVTLSCSPISGHRSVSWYQQTPGQGLQFLFEYFSETQRNKGNFPGRFSGRQFSNSRSEMNVSTLELGDSALYLCASSLTASGSYNEQFFGPGTRLTVL.

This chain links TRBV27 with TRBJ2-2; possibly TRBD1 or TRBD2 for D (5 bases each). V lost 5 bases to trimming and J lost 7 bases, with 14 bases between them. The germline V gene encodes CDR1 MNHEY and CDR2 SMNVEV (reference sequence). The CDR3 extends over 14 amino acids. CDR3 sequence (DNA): TGTGCCAGCAGTCTCTCAACAGGAGGCGGGGAGCTGTTTTTT. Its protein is CASSLSTGGGELFF.

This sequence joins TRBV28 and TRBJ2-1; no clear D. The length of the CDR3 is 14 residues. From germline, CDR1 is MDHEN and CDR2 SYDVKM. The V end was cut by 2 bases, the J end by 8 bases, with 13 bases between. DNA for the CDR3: TGTGCCAGCAGTTTACGGCGTCGGCTCGATGAGCAGTTCTTC. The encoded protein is CASSLRRRLDEQFF.

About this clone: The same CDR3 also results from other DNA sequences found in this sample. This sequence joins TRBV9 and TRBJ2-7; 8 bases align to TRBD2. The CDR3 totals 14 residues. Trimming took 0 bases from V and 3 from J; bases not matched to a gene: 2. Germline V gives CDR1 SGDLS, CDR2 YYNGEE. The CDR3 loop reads CASSVVAGGYEQYF. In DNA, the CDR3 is TGTGCCAGCAGCGTAGTTGCGGGAGGCTACGAGCAGTACTTC.

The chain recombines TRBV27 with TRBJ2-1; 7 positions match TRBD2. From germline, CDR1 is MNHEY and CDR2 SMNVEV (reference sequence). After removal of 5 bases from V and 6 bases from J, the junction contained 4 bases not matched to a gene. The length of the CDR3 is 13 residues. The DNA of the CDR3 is TGTGCCAGCAGTCGGGACTACGGCAATGAGCAGTTCTTC. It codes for CASSRDYGNEQFF.

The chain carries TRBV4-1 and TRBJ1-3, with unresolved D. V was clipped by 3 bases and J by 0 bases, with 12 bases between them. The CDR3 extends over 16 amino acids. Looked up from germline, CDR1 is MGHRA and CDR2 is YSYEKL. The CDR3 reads CASSQRTDYSGNTIYF. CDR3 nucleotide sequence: TGCGCCAGCAGCCAGCGAACAGACTACTCTGGAAACACCATATATTTT.